The clone carrying this T cell receptor beta chain was recorded a few times. Its target is unknown. This sample stems from a study of T cells in Graves' hyperthyroidism and ophthalmopathy. Findings and limits, study-wide: Most expanded thyroid clonotypes above 0.001 also appeared in blood. Ophthalmopathy was predicted by the model a median of about 6.7 months ahead of onset.

Amplification targeted TCR beta CDR3 regions from RNA transcripts. Primed by the HTBI set, a first-round RT-PCR was run on the TCR CDR3. TCRdb re-called the multiplex PCR reads through MiXCR, storing one row per CDR3 protein. The sample carries approximately 380,000 distinct CDR3 sequences, around an eighth recorded once. The V segment lost 6 bases and the J segment 2 bases; nucleotides outside the gene matches: 5. The CDR3 has 14 amino acids. The germline gives CDR1 SNHLY, CDR2 FYNNEI. The receptor was isolated from a man aged 45-60 years with Graves' ophthalmopathy. V gene TRBV2 combines with J gene TRBJ2-7, with 9 bases lining up with TRBD1. Sequencing was carried out using blood. This chain's CDR3 is CASRPQGATYEQYF. As DNA, the CDR3 is TGTGCCAGCAGGCCACAGGGGGCCACCTACGAGCAGTACTTC.